The rows below give T cell receptor beta chains drawn from one sample of a study of blood T cell repertoires in COVID-19. The repertoire was sequenced with immunoSEQ multiplex PCR; TCRdb's copy has only in-frame clones and lacks some. This sample has about 330,000 clones, with 70% to 90% found just once. The sample taken for sequencing was peripheral blood. The receptors were sampled from a woman between 50 and 59 years old with active or convalescent COVID-19. The CDR3 runs from the conserved cysteine through the conserved F or W. D genes are given only for firm matches. A row's size may be missing; if present it is once, few, many or a size class.

V gene	D gene	J gene	clone size	CDR3 protein	CDR3 DNA
TRBV28	NA	TRBJ1-1	NA	CASRLRGKNTEAFF	TGTGCCAGCAGGTTGAGGGGGAAAAACACTGAAGCTTTCTTT
TRBV11-2	TRBD2	TRBJ2-3	NA	CASSYPISGGPQSTDTQYF	TGTGCCAGCAGCTACCCCATTAGCGGGGGCCCCCAAAGCACAGATACGCAGTATTTT
TRBV7-9	TRBD1	TRBJ1-1	NA	CASSYPGQGMNTEAFF	TGTGCCAGCTCTTATCCGGGACAGGGAATGAACACTGAAGCTTTCTTT
TRBV6-5	TRBD1	TRBJ2-7	NA	CASSTTGGPYEQYF	TGTGCCAGCAGTACGACAGGGGGACCGTACGAGCAGTACTTC
TRBV11-2	TRBD1	TRBJ2-1	few	CASSFRGGMTGNSYNEQFF	TGTGCCAGCAGCTTTAGAGGTGGGATGACAGGGAACTCCTACAATGAGCAGTTCTTC
TRBV9	NA	TRBJ2-3	once	CASSVGGGDTQYF	TGTGCCAGCAGCGTCGGGGGTGGAGATACGCAGTATTTT
TRBV27	TRBD1	TRBJ1-5	once	CASSLAGQGMNQPQHF	TGTGCCAGCAGTTTAGCGGGACAGGGGATGAATCAGCCCCAGCATTTT
TRBV20-1	TRBD1	TRBJ2-1	NA	CSASRGPYNEQFF	TGCAGTGCTAGTAGGGGGCCCTACAATGAGCAGTTCTTC
TRBV21-1	NA	TRBJ2-2	NA	CASSRRGGGPCVPPGELFF	TGTGCCAGCAGCAGAAGAGGGGGGGGCCCTTGCGTCCCACCCGGGGAGCTGTTTTTT
TRBV6-6	TRBD1	TRBJ1-1	once	CASTLDRRGTEAFF	TGTGCCAGCACCCTGGACAGGCGGGGCACTGAAGCTTTCTTT
TRBV18	NA	TRBJ2-7	NA	CASSPRSGYEQYF	TGTGCCAGCTCACCACGTTCCGGTTACGAGCAGTACTTC
TRBV7-9	NA	TRBJ1-1	NA	CASSFEGRTEAFF	TGTGCCAGCAGCTTTGAGGGGAGGACTGAAGCTTTCTTT
TRBV7-2	NA	TRBJ1-1	NA	CASSRQVNTEAFF	TGTGCCAGCAGCAGACAGGTGAACACTGAAGCTTTCTTT
TRBV30	NA	TRBJ1-1	NA	CAWSVPGRAEAFF	TGTGCCTGGAGTGTACCAGGGAGGGCTGAAGCTTTCTTT
TRBV7-2	NA	TRBJ2-6	NA	CASSVSVGGANVLTF	TGTGCCAGCAGCGTATCCGTCGGTGGGGCCAACGTCCTGACTTTC
TRBV10-3	TRBD1	TRBJ2-3	NA	CATLPGTASTDTQYF	TGTGCCACCCTCCCCGGGACAGCAAGCACAGATACGCAGTATTTT
TRBV5-1	NA	TRBJ1-2	few	CASSLGTSKGGYTF	TGCGCCAGCAGCTTGGGGACGTCTAAGGGGGGCTACACCTTC
TRBV6-2/TRBV6-3	NA	TRBJ1-5	NA	CASSRTVTNQPQHF	TGTGCCAGCAGTCGGACAGTTACCAATCAGCCCCAGCATTTT
TRBV7-2	TRBD1	TRBJ2-7	NA	CASSLSRTGEWEQYF	TGTGCCAGCAGCCTTAGCAGGACAGGGGAATGGGAGCAGTACTTC
TRBV7-2	NA	TRBJ1-2	NA	CASSLDEGGYTF	TGTGCCAGCAGCTTAGATGAGGGTGGCTACACCTTC
TRBV19	NA	TRBJ2-5	NA	CASSLQGTYETQYF	TGTGCCAGTAGTCTACAGGGAACGTACGAGACCCAGTACTTC
TRBV12-3/TRBV12-4	NA	TRBJ2-7	NA	CASTGGYEQYF	TGTGCCAGCACCGGGGGCTACGAGCAGTACTTC
TRBV5-4	TRBD2	TRBJ2-1	NA	CASSLPSGLYNEQFF	TGTGCCAGCAGCTTGCCTAGCGGCCTCTACAATGAGCAGTTCTTC
TRBV4-2	NA	TRBJ1-1	NA	CASSPSINGNTEAFF	TGTGCCAGCAGCCCCTCTATAAACGGGAACACTGAAGCTTTCTTT
TRBV2	TRBD1	TRBJ1-4	NA	CASSESQGANEKLFF	TGTGCCAGCAGTGAATCGCAGGGGGCTAACGAAAAACTGTTTTTT
TRBV13	TRBD1	TRBJ1-2	NA	CASRGGTGLFYGYTF	TGTGCCAGCAGGGGGGGGACAGGCCTTTTCTATGGCTACACCTTC
TRBV6-6	NA	TRBJ2-3	NA	CASRPQPSEGEGSSDTQYF	TGTGCCAGCCGTCCACAGCCATCAGAGGGGGAGGGATCGTCAGATACGCAGTATTTT
TRBV6-5	TRBD1	TRBJ2-3	NA	CASSYGTDTDTQYF	TGTGCCAGCAGTTACGGGACAGATACAGATACGCAGTATTTT